The 31 T cell receptor beta chains listed next were all sequenced from one sample in a study of vaccination and CD4 T cells after COVID-19. Cultured CD4+ T cells had their DNA profiled by the Oncomine TCR Beta short-read assay. TCRdb re-called the PCR reads through MiXCR, storing one row per CDR3 protein. The repertoire consists of about 14,000 distinct CDR3 sequences, with around 43% occurring once and the leading ten covering roughly a tenth. As for treatment: roughly 10-day PBMC culture with coronavirus spike peptide pools or control peptides (ViraFEST assay). Antigen specificity for these receptors is unknown. The sequencing sample was made of CD4+ T cells from blood, cultured in vitro. These receptors all come from a human donor who had recovered from COVID-19.

The CDR3 protein is CASSETRGHEQFF. The CDR3 DNA follows: TGTGCCAGCAGTGAAACACGCGGGCATGAGCAGTTCTTC. The V and J genes are TRBV6-1 and TRBJ2-1, with D possibly being TRBD2 (5 bases). Germline V gene data show CDR1 as MNHNS and CDR2 as SASEGT. Between the trimmed V and J ends, which lost 2 bases and 8 bases, there was a span of 10 bases. The CDR3 loop spans 13 amino acids.

The chain joins TRBV5-4 to TRBJ2-3; D could derive from TRBD1 or TRBD2 (6 bases each). V gave up 0 bases and J gave up 3 bases, with 14 bases separating them. CDR1 is SGHNT, CDR2 YYREEE, per germline (reference sequence). This CDR3 is 16 amino acids long. The CDR3 protein is CASSLDGGPWTDTQYF. CDR3 nucleotides: TGTGCCAGCAGCTTGGACGGGGGCCCGTGGACAGATACGCAGTATTTT.

This clonotype was detected a few times. The chain employs TRBV2 and TRBJ2-7; no clear D gene. The germline V gene has CDR1 SNHLY and CDR2 FYNNEI. The CDR3 has 12 amino acids. Between the trimmed V and J ends, which lost 4 bases and 6 bases, there was a span of 10 bases. In DNA, the CDR3 is TGTGCCAGCAGTGGAGACGTATCCGAGCAGTACTTC. Amino acid sequence: CASSGDVSEQYF.

The CDR3 DNA reads as TGTGCCAGCAGACCGGGGACCGGGGAGCTGTTTTTT. It codes for CASRPGTGELFF. This sequence joins TRBV2 and TRBJ2-2; possibly TRBD2 for D (5 bases). This CDR3 has 12 amino acids. V was shortened by 6 bases and J by 5 bases, with 7 bases between the two germline ends. The germline gives CDR1 SNHLY, CDR2 FYNNEI.

The chain recombines TRBV20-1 with TRBJ2-7; 12 bases are a match to TRBD2. J lost 0 bases, V lost 8 bases, and 14 bases had no gene match. Looked up from germline, CDR1 is DFQATT and CDR2 is SNEGSKA (reference sequence). CDR3 length equals 17 residues. This CDR3 reads CSTPGHQTSGSSYEQYF. The CDR3, as DNA: TGCAGTACTCCGGGACATCAGACTAGCGGGAGCTCCTACGAGCAGTACTTC.

Only a few counts were recorded for this clonotype. CDR3 DNA: TGCAGTGCTACAGGGGGCGCGGAGACCCAGTACTTC. Protein: CSATGGAETQYF. This chain uses TRBV20-1 with TRBJ2-5, with 8 bases lining up with TRBD1. Germline V CDR1 and CDR2: DFQATT, SNEGSKA (reference sequence). With 4 bases clipped from V and 5 bases from J, the junction kept 3 bases outside the gene matches. This CDR3 has 12 residues.

The CDR3, as DNA: TGTGCCAGCAGCAAGGGACTAGCGGGACTCATGGGAGATACGCAGTATTTT. This translates into CASSKGLAGLMGDTQYF. This chain uses TRBV7-9 with TRBJ2-3, with TRBD2 identical over 13 bases. This CDR3 spans 17 amino acids. The V gene end was trimmed by 5 bases and the J gene end by 5 bases; junction bases not matched to a gene: 10. Germline loops: CDR1 SEHNR, CDR2 FQNEAQ (reference sequence).

This clonotype was seen only a few times. The chain has TRBV28 and TRBJ1-6; TRBD1 matches 10 bases. The CDR3 has 15 amino acids. CDR1 MDHEN and CDR2 SYDVKM come from the germline V gene. The ends lost 5 bases at V and 10 bases at J; junction bases unmatched: 8. The CDR3 nucleotides read TGTGCCAGCAGTCCAACGACAGGGGGCAGCTCACCCCTCCACTTT. It specifies CASSPTTGGSSPLHF.

CDR3: CASSTQGKDIQYF. CDR3 in DNA: TGTGCCAGCAGCACACAGGGGAAGGACATTCAGTACTTC. The rearrangement joins TRBV5-4 to TRBJ2-4; 7 positions match TRBD1. This CDR3 spans 13 amino acids. The germline gives CDR1 SGHNT, CDR2 YYREEE (reference sequence). Trimming took 4 bases from V and 8 from J; bases not matched to a gene: 6.

There are a few counts of this clonotype. The genes are TRBV27 and TRBJ1-6; 7 nucleotides agree with TRBD1. V dropped 8 bases and J dropped 7; count of bases not matched to a gene: 17. The CDR3 spans 17 residues. Germline V gene lookup returns CDR1 MNHEY and CDR2 SMNVEV (reference sequence). The CDR3 protein is CASGGRDSRGRNSPLHF. For the CDR3, the DNA is TGTGCCAGCGGGGGCCGGGACAGTCGGGGGAGGAATTCACCCCTCCACTTT.

By its share, this clonotype is medium-sized. The chain joins TRBV7-2 to TRBJ1-1, with D perhaps TRBD1 (6 bases). This CDR3 is built from 14 residues. V gave up 4 bases and J gave up 2 bases, with 11 bases separating them. Looked up from germline, CDR1 is SGHTA and CDR2 is FQGNSA. The CDR3 bases are TGTGCCAGCAGCTACCGAGGGGGAAACACTGAAGCTTTCTTT. Translation gives CASSYRGGNTEAFF.

This clonotype was recorded once. The chain couples TRBV20-1 to TRBJ1-4, with a weak D call TRBD1 (6 bases). Trimming left V 0 bases short and J 5 bases short, with 19 bases between. Per germline, CDR1 DFQATT and CDR2 SNEGSKA (reference sequence). This CDR3 is built from 17 residues. CDR3 protein: CSARDPFSGEVNEKLFF. CDR3 coding DNA: TGCAGTGCTAGAGATCCATTTTCAGGGGAGGTAAATGAAAAACTGTTTTTT.

The rearrangement uses TRBV20-1 and TRBJ2-1; 7 bases line up with TRBD2. V lost 6 bases, J lost 5 bases, and 4 bases stayed unmatched. The CDR3 covers 12 residues. Germline CDR1 DFQATT, CDR2 SNEGSKA (reference sequence). CDR3 residues: CSALGGNNEQFF. The CDR3 region has the DNA TGCAGTGCACTCGGGGGGAACAATGAGCAGTTCTTC.

The V gene is TRBV3-1, the J gene TRBJ2-5; maybe TRBD2 (6 bases). Trimming removed 5 bases from V and 1 base from J, with 11 bases in between. CDR3 length: 14 residues. The germline gives CDR1 LGHDT, CDR2 YNNKEL (reference sequence). This CDR3 reads CASSTNSGQETQYF. CDR3 bases: TGTGCCAGCAGCACTAATAGCGGCCAAGAGACCCAGTACTTC.

This clonotype was seen only a few times. The chain couples TRBV27 to TRBJ1-1, with D hard to call. Germline V lookup: CDR1 MNHEY, CDR2 SMNVEV (reference sequence). The V gene lost 3 bases and the J gene lost 4 bases, with 9 bases spanning the gap. This CDR3 has 13 amino acids. CDR3 loop: CASSFEYTTEAFF. In DNA, the CDR3 is TGTGCCAGCAGTTTTGAGTACACCACTGAAGCTTTCTTT.

This clonotype was detected only a few times. This chain joins TRBV7-6 and TRBJ1-1; D may be TRBD1 (5 bases). Looked up from germline, CDR1 is SGHVS and CDR2 is FNYEAQ. V lost 4 bases and J lost 1, with 7 bases in between. The CDR3 covers 13 residues. The CDR3 protein is CASSSGPNTEAFF. The CDR3 region has the DNA TGTGCCAGCAGCTCGGGACCGAACACTGAAGCTTTCTTT.

The V gene is TRBV20-1, the J gene TRBJ2-3, with D possibly being TRBD1 (5 bases). V was clipped by 6 bases and J by 2 bases, with 15 bases between them. In germline, CDR1 is DFQATT, CDR2 SNEGSKA (reference sequence). This CDR3 region has 14 residues. The DNA for the CDR3 is TGCAGTGCGCCCAAGCAGGGCGCCACAGATACGCAGTATTTT. As protein: CSAPKQGATDTQYF.

CDR3 in DNA: TGTGCCAGCAGTTCATTGTTGACAGGGGGAAGGGGCACTGAAGCTTTCTTT. Its translation: CASSSLLTGGRGTEAFF. The chain carries TRBV27 and TRBJ1-1; 9 nucleotides line up with TRBD1. Per the germline V gene, CDR1 is MNHEY and CDR2 is SMNVEV (reference sequence). This CDR3 contains 17 residues. V was clipped by 4 bases and J by 4 bases; unmatched bases: 13.

The V gene is TRBV20-1, the J gene TRBJ2-5; 13 positions match TRBD2. There are 15 residues in the CDR3. Germline V gives CDR1 DFQATT, CDR2 SNEGSKA (reference sequence). With V trimmed by 7 bases and J by 1 base, 6 bases remained unmatched. This chain's CDR3 is CSGGLAGPSQETQYF. The DNA of the CDR3 is TGCAGTGGGGGACTAGCGGGACCCAGCCAAGAGACCCAGTACTTC.

This clonotype was seen more than once but under ten times. The rearrangement joins TRBV27 to TRBJ1-1; 7 nucleotides align to TRBD1. The germline V gene has CDR1 MNHEY and CDR2 SMNVEV (reference sequence). This CDR3 has 14 amino acids. With V trimmed by 2 bases and J by 7 bases, 7 bases remained unmatched. The CDR3 loop is CASSLKGGSGEAFF. The CDR3 coding sequence is TGTGCCAGCAGTTTAAAAGGGGGCAGTGGTGAAGCTTTCTTT.

CDR3 protein: CASSESLTGGFYEQYF. The CDR3 region has the DNA TGTGCCAGCAGTGAGTCCCTGACAGGGGGGTTCTACGAGCAGTACTTC. The V gene is TRBV6-1, the J gene TRBJ2-7; 9 bases match TRBD1. CDR3 length: 16 amino acids. V gave up 3 bases and J gave up 3 bases; unmatched junction bases: 9. Germline lookup yields CDR1 MNHNS and CDR2 SASEGT.

This chain links TRBV20-1 with TRBJ2-7; D might be TRBD1 or TRBD2, each matching 5 bases. Germline CDR1 DFQATT, CDR2 SNEGSKA (reference sequence). Trimming cost V 5 bases and J 3 bases, with 11 bases left between them. The CDR3 consists of 12 residues. CDR3 amino acids: CSAPGTFYEQYF. The DNA for the CDR3 is TGCAGTGCTCCCGGGACCTTCTACGAGCAGTACTTC.

The genes are TRBV5-1 and TRBJ1-6; no firm D call. Trimming left V 5 bases short and J 8 bases short, with 11 bases between. CDR1 and CDR2 from the germline V gene are SGHRS and YFSETQ. The CDR3 has 13 residues. Here the CDR3 reads CASRAGIDSPLHF. Here the CDR3 DNA reads TGCGCCAGCAGAGCGGGAATCGATTCACCCCTCCACTTT.

V usage is TRBV14 and J usage is TRBJ2-3; TRBD2 agrees at 9 bases. The CDR3 is 16 amino acids. The germline V gene has CDR1 SGHDN and CDR2 FVKESK. The V gene end was trimmed by 1 base and the J gene end by 3 bases; junction bases not matched to a gene: 5. The CDR3 DNA follows: TGTGCCAGCAGCCAAGGAAATAGCGGGAGTACAGATACGCAGTATTTT. It codes for CASSQGNSGSTDTQYF.

The chain recombines TRBV11-3 with TRBJ2-2, with 9 bases identical to TRBD2. The V and J ends lost 5 bases and 1 base, in that order; junction bases with no gene match: 8. The CDR3 has 17 residues. The V gene's germline CDR1 is SGHNT and CDR2 YENEEA. CDR3 region: CASSPVAGAGNTGELFF. CDR3 coding DNA: TGTGCCAGCAGCCCGGTAGCGGGAGCGGGGAACACCGGGGAGCTGTTTTTT.

The J gene is TRBJ2-7, the V gene TRBV2; no firm D call. The germline V and J ends were trimmed by 3 bases and 0 bases, with 9 bases remaining between them. The CDR3 is 14 residues long. Germline V lookup: CDR1 SNHLY, CDR2 FYNNEI. The chain's CDR3 is CASSDRRSSYEQYF. The DNA of the CDR3 is TGTGCCAGCAGTGATCGGCGGAGCTCCTACGAGCAGTACTTC.

This chain joins TRBV20-1 and TRBJ1-5, with D unclear. From germline, CDR1 is DFQATT and CDR2 SNEGSKA (reference sequence). The CDR3 is 11 residues long. Trimming shortened V by 6 bases and J by 5 bases, and 8 bases separated the two germline ends. CDR3 coding DNA: TGCAGTGCGCGTCAGGATCAGCCCCAGCATTTT. Translating gives CSARQDQPQHF.

The chain carries TRBV5-4 and TRBJ2-3; possibly TRBD1 for D (7 bases). Between the trimmed V and J ends, which lost 5 bases and 3 bases, there was a span of 16 bases. Per germline, CDR1 SGHNT and CDR2 YYREEE (reference sequence). The length of the CDR3 is 15 residues. DNA for the CDR3: TGTGCCAGCAGGGCCCGCGGGACAGATACAGATACGCAGTATTTT. It codes for CASRARGTDTDTQYF.

The CDR3 spells CASIADRDEKLFF. The CDR3 nucleotides read TGTGCCAGCATCGCGGACAGGGACGAAAAACTGTTTTTT. The chain uses TRBV2 and TRBJ1-4; 8 bases are shared with TRBD1. After removal of 7 bases from V and 8 bases from J, the junction contained 6 bases not matched to a gene. Germline V gene data show CDR1 as SNHLY and CDR2 as FYNNEI. This CDR3 is built from 13 residues.

The chain joins TRBV9 to TRBJ2-1, with a weak D call TRBD1 (5 bases). Germline assignment: CDR1 SGDLS and CDR2 YYNGEE. The CDR3 loop spans 10 amino acids. V was clipped by 9 bases and J by 10 bases, with 11 bases between them. CDR3 sequence reads: CANRTREQFF. The CDR3 bases are TGTGCCAATCGGACAAGGGAGCAGTTCTTC.

CDR3 bases: TGTGCCACCAGCAGAGACCGGACAGCCTCCTACGAGCAGTACTTC. It is translated as CATSRDRTASYEQYF. V usage is TRBV15 and J usage is TRBJ2-7; D perhaps matches TRBD1 (6 bases). This CDR3 is 15 amino acids long. With 0 bases removed from V and 0 bases from J, the gap between germline ends came to 9 bases. Germline CDR1 reads LNHNV; CDR2 reads YYDKDF (reference sequence).